This T cell receptor beta chain was identified during a study of shared clonotypes between healthy human individuals. Study details: Donors consisted of two women and a few men between 18 and 49. The plates for each donor numbered three CD4 naive, three CD4 memory, two CD8 naive and one CD8 memory. Study outcomes and limitations: Non-shared clonotypes showed lower generation probabilities than clonotypes common to all four donors.

CD45RA+ naive and CD45RA-negative memory subsets were separated from CD4+ cells. Losses at the gene ends were 2 bases for V and 5 bases for J; bases not matched to a gene: 0. Looked up from germline, CDR1 is SGHNT and CDR2 is YYREEE (reference sequence). The CDR3 spans 13 residues. TCRdb's table, derived via immunoSEQ multiplex PCR, lists solely in-frame clones and lacks some. Of more than 200,000 clones in the sample, 60% to 80% are singletons; the top ten hold 11%. On this clone: Its antigen is unknown.

The chain employs TRBV5-4 and TRBJ2-7; 11 bases align to TRBD2. The TCR was taken from a man aged 25 to 45 in good health. Source material: memory CD4+ T cells sorted from blood. Subset described: CD45RA-negative fraction. CDR3 sequence: CASSFSGRDEQYF. CDR3 DNA sequence: TGTGCCAGCAGCTTTAGCGGGAGGGACGAGCAGTACTTC.